This T cell receptor beta chain originates from a study of blood T cells in healthy people across ages. Study-level results: Strong correlation existed between TCR beta diversity and naive T cell percentage.

CDR1 and CDR2 (germline): SGHNT, YYREEE (reference sequence). The CDR3 is 17 amino acids. After removal of 0 bases from V and 2 bases from J, the junction contained 9 bases not matched to a gene. Details on this clonotype: Its target is not known.

With a J-beta primer mix and a sample-barcoded 5' primer, a second PCR ran about 7 to 12 cycles. TCRdb reprocessed the 5' RACE reads with MiXCR, giving one entry per CDR3 protein. Here the sample spans around 500,000 distinct CDR3 sequences, about 29% being singletons. These data also featured in a second study, about T cells of mothers and their children.

The rearrangement joins TRBV5-4 to TRBJ1-2; 8 nucleotides align to TRBD1. This clonotype was obtained from a boy between 2 and 10 years old in good health. Sequenced sample: blood. This chain's CDR3 is CASSLATGAGGNYGYTF. The CDR3 DNA reads as TGTGCCAGCAGCTTGGCCACGGGAGCAGGGGGCAACTATGGCTACACCTTC.